The rows below give T cell receptor beta chains drawn from one sample of a study of blood T cell repertoires in COVID-19. Generated by immunoSEQ multiplex PCR, the TCRdb table keeps only in-frame clones and is missing some. The sample lists fewer than 200,000 clones; approximately 85% were seen once. The sequenced material came from peripheral blood. The receptors were sampled from a man aged 35-49 years who had recovered from COVID-19. Each CDR3 is given with its conserved first and last residue.

CDR3 protein: CASSLAGGGETQYF; V gene: TRBV7-2
CDR3 protein: CATSEPSDTTDTQYF; V gene: TRBV24-1
CDR3 protein: CAISEPGQGNTEAFF; V gene: TRBV10-3
CDR3 protein: CAWADGANYGYTF; V gene: TRBV30
CDR3 protein: CASRPPSGVFDTQYF; V gene: TRBV28
CDR3 protein: CASSPPGLAGTDTQYF; V gene: TRBV7-2
CDR3 protein: CASSYSSTREQYF; V gene: TRBV6-2/TRBV6-3
CDR3 protein: CASSDENEKLFF; V gene: TRBV2
CDR3 protein: CASSEGPPDTQYF; V gene: TRBV2
CDR3 protein: CASAKGGPVAKNIQYF; V gene: TRBV11-3
CDR3 protein: CASSSPPSAPSYGYTF; V gene: TRBV5-4
CDR3 protein: CASSSSPGNTEAFF; V gene: TRBV7-2
CDR3 protein: CASSQATGTGFEQYF; V gene: TRBV7-2
CDR3 protein: CATSIGGQGEWQPQHF; V gene: TRBV15
CDR3 protein: CASSPRSTAPYGYTF; V gene: TRBV27
CDR3 protein: CASSLGGALSGGYTF; V gene: TRBV7-2
CDR3 protein: CSVEGEGGGEQYF; V gene: TRBV29-1
CDR3 protein: CASSPQQLAANPGNTIYF; V gene: TRBV18
CDR3 protein: CASSSVTNEKLFF; V gene: TRBV5-1
CDR3 protein: CASNAGTGELFF; V gene: TRBV19